The subject of this entry is one TCR beta chain. The antigen remains undetermined. Produced via immunoSEQ multiplex PCR; TCRdb's table is partial and in-frame only. This sample has 45,000 or so clones, with roughly 88% found just once. These data are taken from a study of OX40 agonist ivuxolimab in advanced cancers. Study outcomes and limitations: On average, a greater number of expanded clones characterised CD8+ T cells relative to CD4+. At doses 0.1 to 3.0 mg/kg, CD4+ and CD8+ clones expanded. Among the lowest levels of clonal expansion were found in partial responders at 0.1-3.0 mg/kg.

Sampled blood was obtained at baseline, cycle 4 day 1, and cycle 7 day 1. This material consisted of CD4+ or CD8+ T cells sorted from blood, taken in a trial of the OX40 agonist ivuxolimab. The receptor was isolated from an adult with an advanced solid tumor such as melanoma, head and neck, liver or kidney cancer.

The CDR3 loop reads CASSLDGGAGTEAFF. The DNA of the CDR3 is TGTGCCAGCAGCTTGGACGGGGGCGCGGGCACTGAAGCTTTCTTT. This chain connects TRBV5-4 to TRBJ1-1; TRBD1 is a possible D gene (6 bases). The germline CDR1 and CDR2 sequences are SGHNT and YYREEE (reference sequence). V was shortened by 0 bases and J by 4 bases, with 13 bases between the two germline ends. The CDR3 has 15 amino acids. The variable domain in full, completed from reference TRBV5-4 and TRBJ1-1, reads ETGVTQSPTHLIKTRGQQVTLRCSSQSGHNTVSWYQQALGQGPQFIFQYYREEENGRGNFPPRFSGLQFPNYSSELNVNALELDDSALYLCASSLDGGAGTEAFFGQGTRLTVV.